The clone carrying this TCR beta chain has ten or more counts. Its antigen is undetermined. RNA transcripts were the template, and TCR beta CDR3 regions were amplified from them. A first-round RT-PCR used HTBI primers, followed by a second-round multiplex PCR. TCRdb re-called the multiplex PCR reads with MiXCR, one entry per CDR3 protein. Of some 47,000 distinct CDR3 sequences listed, roughly 52% are singletons. The source of the sample is a study of Graves' ophthalmopathy and Graves' hyperthyroidism. Study information: Before any treatment was given, at initial diagnosis, peripheral blood was collected. Study observations and caveats: Clonotypes were expanded in thyroid at above 0.001 frequency, and most also appeared in blood.

Under 3 months in duration, the ophthalmopathy in affected donors had moderate-to-severe activity, CAS ≥3 and NOSPECS ≥4. PBMCs were isolated from an approximately 10 ml sample of fresh peripheral blood. This CDR3 is 15 amino acids long. The V gene lost 0 bases and the J gene lost 0 bases, with 7 bases spanning the gap. The V gene's germline CDR1 is SGHRS and CDR2 YFSETQ. This clonotype was obtained from an adult man with Graves' ophthalmopathy. Input material: peripheral blood. The chain recombines TRBV5-1 with TRBJ2-1; D is uncertain. The CDR3 DNA sequence: TGCGCCAGCAGCTTGGGCTATTCCTCCTACAATGAGCAGTTCTTC. Protein product: CASSLGYSSYNEQFF.